These 5 T cell receptor beta chains were all obtained from the same sample, sequenced in a study of blood T cell repertoires in COVID-19 (dated by TCRdb to 2018 to 2020). Library method: the immunoSEQ multiplex PCR assay. Drawn from immuneACCESS, this table holds only the in-frame rearrangements with V and J called that TCRdb kept. Clones are partly lost; checked studies trace under half to an unresolved V gene and leave the rest unexplained. This sample has roughly 200,000 clones in its table, and 85% of those were observed once. Under 8% of the sample lies in the top ten. Sequencing was performed on PBMCs or T cells enriched from blood (not recorded which). All receptors derive from a man in his forties who had recovered from COVID-19.

The rearrangement joins TRBV20-1 to TRBJ1-2; 8 bases match TRBD1. V lost 3 bases, J lost 0 bases, and 3 bases stayed unmatched. Germline V gene lookup returns CDR1 DFQATT and CDR2 SNEGSKA (reference sequence). The CDR3 has 14 residues. DNA for the CDR3: TGCAGTGCTAGTAACAGGGGGGCTAACTATGGCTACACCTTC. It is translated as CSASNRGANYGYTF.

The gene calls are TRBV7-8 and TRBJ2-3, with D maybe TRBD2 (6 bases). The V gene's germline CDR1 is SGHVS and CDR2 FQNEAQ. The CDR3 spans 12 residues. V was clipped by 4 bases and J by 10 bases, with 12 bases between them. In nucleotides, the CDR3 is TGTGCCAGCAGCTCCCCGCCGGGGGCGCAGTATTTT. Translated: CASSSPPGAQYF.

This chain links TRBV28 with TRBJ2-3, with D perhaps matching TRBD2 (6 bases). V was clipped by 6 bases and J by 0 bases, with 10 bases between them. CDR1 and CDR2 from the germline V gene are MDHEN and SYDVKM. This CDR3 is 14 amino acids long. CDR3 residues: CASRDSGSTDTQYF. CDR3 bases: TGTGCCAGCAGAGATAGCGGTAGCACAGATACGCAGTATTTT.

V usage is TRBV9 and J usage is TRBJ1-2; D is unresolved. V was trimmed by 1 base and J by 6 bases, leaving 13 bases between them. CDR3 length: 14 residues. Per germline, CDR1 SGDLS and CDR2 YYNGEE. DNA for the CDR3: TGTGCCAGCAGCGTATCCGGGTCCTCCAATGGCTACACCTTC. Protein: CASSVSGSSNGYTF.

The chain uses TRBV10-1 and TRBJ1-1; the D gene is possibly TRBD1 (5 bases). This CDR3 region has 14 residues. Germline V lookup: CDR1 WNHNN, CDR2 SYGVQD (reference sequence). Trimming pared 5 bases from V and 5 bases from J, leaving 15 bases between. For the CDR3, the DNA is TGCGCCAGCAGTCGGAGCCAGGGAGGGACTGAAGCTTTCTTT. The encoded protein is CASSRSQGGTEAFF.